This T cell receptor (beta chain) stems from a study of cytomegalovirus exposure and HLA in healthy donors. Primers included in the PCR were 60 Vbeta and 13 Jbeta primers. Clones were read by immunoSEQ multiplex PCR, and TCRdb kept only the in-frame ones, dropping some. The table has over 110,000 clones, roughly 80% seen once. Germline V CDR1 and CDR2: SGHDN, FVKESK. The CDR3 is 16 residues long. V lost 4 bases, J lost 2 bases, and 17 bases lay in between. The TCR comes from a woman aged 45-65 years in good health and CMV-seropositive. Source material: PBMCs. The chain joins TRBV14 to TRBJ2-5, with D possibly matching TRBD2 (6 bases). The CDR3 DNA is TGTGCCAGCAGCCCTCGACGCGGTAGCGGACAAGAGACCCAGTACTTC. Amino acids: CASSPRRGSGQETQYF.